This is a list of T cell receptor beta chains from one sample in a study of T-cell memory formation after mild COVID-19. TCRdb processed the 5' RACE reads anew with MiXCR; each CDR3 protein has one entry. The table lists fewer than 450,000 distinct CDR3 sequences, roughly a quarter of them singletons, with 8.5% to 9% in the top ten. The source material was PBMCs or a T cell subset sorted from them (not recorded which). The origin of the receptors is an adult woman who had mild COVID-19 (a few samples of this study predate the infection). Cell type and time point are not known. Each CDR3 is given with its conserved first and last residue. D genes are given only for firm matches. Only some rows state a clone size, as once, few, many or a class for expanded clones.

D: TRBD2; V: TRBV3-1; size: .; J: TRBJ2-1; CDR3: CASSPRLAGGAEQFF; DNA: TGTGCCAGCAGCCCCCGACTAGCGGGAGGAGCTGAGCAGTTCTTC
D: TRBD2; V: TRBV20-1; size: .; J: TRBJ2-3; CDR3: CSARELAGTDTQYF; DNA: TGCAGTGCTAGAGAACTAGCGGGGACCGATACGCAGTATTTT
D: .; V: TRBV20-1; size: many; J: TRBJ2-7; CDR3: CSGLRKNAEQYF; DNA: TGCAGTGGGTTGAGAAAGAATGCCGAGCAGTACTTC
D: .; V: TRBV6-1; size: .; J: TRBJ2-7; CDR3: CASSEVGGYEQYF; DNA: TGTGCCAGCAGTGAAGTAGGGGGCTACGAGCAGTACTTC
D: .; V: TRBV5-1; size: .; J: TRBJ2-7; CDR3: CASSPNTATYEQYF; DNA: TGCGCCAGCAGCCCTAATACGGCAACCTACGAGCAGTACTTC
D: TRBD2; V: TRBV7-9; size: .; J: TRBJ2-1; CDR3: CASRGRTSGRGTYNEQFF; DNA: TGTGCCAGCAGGGGGAGGACTAGCGGGAGAGGGACCTACAATGAGCAGTTCTTC
D: TRBD1; V: TRBV18; size: .; J: TRBJ2-5; CDR3: CASSALTGGETQYF; DNA: TGTGCCAGCTCAGCCCTCACAGGGGGTGAGACCCAGTACTTC
D: .; V: TRBV9; size: few; J: TRBJ2-5; CDR3: CASSVVSSGVGETQYF; DNA: TGTGCCAGCAGCGTAGTAAGCTCGGGGGTTGGAGAGACCCAGTACTTC
D: TRBD1; V: TRBV7-9; size: few; J: TRBJ1-2; CDR3: CASSSQGASGYTF; DNA: TGTGCCAGCAGCTCACAGGGGGCCTCAGGCTACACCTTC
D: TRBD2; V: TRBV5-1; size: few; J: TRBJ2-3; CDR3: CASSTGLAGGSTDTQYF; DNA: TGCGCCAGCAGCACGGGACTAGCGGGGGGGAGCACAGATACGCAGTATTTT
D: .; V: TRBV21-1; size: many; J: TRBJ2-2; CDR3: CASSKETSSTGELFF; DNA: TGTGCCAGCAGCAAGGAGACTTCTTCCACCGGGGAGCTGTTTTTT
D: .; V: TRBV2; size: .; J: TRBJ2-1; CDR3: CASSENPNEQFF; DNA: TGTGCCAGCAGTGAGAACCCCAATGAGCAGTTCTTC
D: TRBD2; V: TRBV12-3/TRBV12-4; size: few; J: TRBJ2-1; CDR3: CASSLIGGGVHEQFF; DNA: TGTGCCAGCAGTTTGATCGGCGGGGGGGTACATGAGCAGTTCTTC
D: .; V: TRBV7-6; size: few; J: TRBJ2-3; CDR3: CASSSDFRSTDTQYF; DNA: TGTGCCAGCAGCTCAGACTTCAGGAGCACAGATACGCAGTATTTT
D: TRBD2; V: TRBV20-1; size: .; J: TRBJ2-2; CDR3: CSAALGLAATGELFF; DNA: TGCAGTGCTGCTTTGGGACTAGCGGCCACCGGGGAGCTGTTTTTT
D: .; V: TRBV5-1; size: .; J: TRBJ1-1; CDR3: CASSLESRNTEAFF; DNA: TGCGCCAGCAGCTTGGAATCTCGGAACACTGAAGCTTTCTTT
D: .; V: TRBV4-1; size: .; J: TRBJ1-4; CDR3: CASSQRDPGNEKLFF; DNA: TGCGCCAGCAGCCAACGAGACCCAGGGAATGAAAAACTGTTTTTT
D: .; V: TRBV29-1; size: .; J: TRBJ1-2; CDR3: CSVEDPRQPYGYTF; DNA: TGCAGCGTTGAAGATCCCCGACAGCCCTATGGCTACACCTTC
D: .; V: TRBV3-1; size: .; J: TRBJ2-2; CDR3: CASSQEGGYTGELFF; DNA: TGTGCCAGCAGCCAAGAAGGCGGTTACACCGGGGAGCTGTTTTTT
D: TRBD1; V: TRBV5-1; size: few; J: TRBJ2-2; CDR3: CASKPDRDRARGELFF; DNA: TGCGCCAGCAAACCCGACCGGGACAGGGCCCGCGGGGAGCTGTTTTTT
D: .; V: TRBV29-1; size: .; J: TRBJ2-5; CDR3: CSVEDPVPKETQYF; DNA: TGCAGCGTTGAAGATCCGGTTCCAAAAGAGACCCAGTACTTC
D: .; V: TRBV5-1; size: .; J: TRBJ2-1; CDR3: CASSKTRPNGPYNEQFF; DNA: TGCGCCAGCAGCAAAACCCGTCCCAACGGGCCCTACAATGAGCAGTTCTTC
D: TRBD1; V: TRBV18; size: .; J: TRBJ1-1; CDR3: CASSPRTGNMNTEAFF; DNA: TGTGCCAGCTCACCCAGGACAGGGAACATGAACACTGAAGCTTTCTTT
D: TRBD2; V: TRBV6-5; size: few; J: TRBJ2-3; CDR3: CASSYSSGGRTNTDTQYF; DNA: TGTGCCAGCAGTTACTCGTCGGGGGGGCGGACGAACACAGATACGCAGTATTTT
D: .; V: TRBV7-3; size: .; J: TRBJ2-2; CDR3: CASSLSTQGSGELFF; DNA: TGTGCCAGCAGCTTATCGACCCAGGGTTCCGGGGAGCTGTTTTTT
D: .; V: TRBV20-1; size: few; J: TRBJ1-2; CDR3: CSYGRKEDRGGERDYGYTF; DNA: TGCAGTTATGGGCGGAAGGAGGACAGAGGAGGTGAACGCGACTATGGCTACACCTTC